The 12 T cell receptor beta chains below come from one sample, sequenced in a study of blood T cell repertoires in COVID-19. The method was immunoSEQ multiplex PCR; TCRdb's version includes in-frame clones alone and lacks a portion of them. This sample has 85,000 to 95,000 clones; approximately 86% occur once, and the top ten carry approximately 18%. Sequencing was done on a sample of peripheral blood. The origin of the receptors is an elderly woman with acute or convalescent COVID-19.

CDR3 bases: TGTGCCAGCAGTACTCGGACAGGGATTGGCTACACCTTC. Translating it yields CASSTRTGIGYTF. V is TRBV12-3 or TRBV12-4 and J is TRBJ1-2; TRBD1 matches 8 bases. Unmatched junction bases numbered 6, after V lost 5 bases and J lost 7 bases. The CDR3 is 13 amino acids.

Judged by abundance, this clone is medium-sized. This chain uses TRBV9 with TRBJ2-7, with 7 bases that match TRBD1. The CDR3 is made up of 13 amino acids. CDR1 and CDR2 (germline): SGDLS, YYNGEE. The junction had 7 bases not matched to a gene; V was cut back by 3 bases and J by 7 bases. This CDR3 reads CASSATGAAEQYF. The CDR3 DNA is TGTGCCAGCAGCGCCACAGGGGCCGCGGAGCAGTACTTC.

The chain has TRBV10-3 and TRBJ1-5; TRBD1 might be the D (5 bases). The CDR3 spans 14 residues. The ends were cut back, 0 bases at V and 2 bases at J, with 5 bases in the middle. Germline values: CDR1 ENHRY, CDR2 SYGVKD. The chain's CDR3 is CAISESGGNQPQHF. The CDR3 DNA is TGTGCCATCAGTGAGTCAGGGGGCAATCAGCCCCAGCATTTT.

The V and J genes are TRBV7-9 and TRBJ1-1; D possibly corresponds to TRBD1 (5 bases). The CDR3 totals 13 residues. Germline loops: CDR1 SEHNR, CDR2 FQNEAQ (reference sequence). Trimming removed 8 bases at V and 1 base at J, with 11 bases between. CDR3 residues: CASLSTENTEAFF. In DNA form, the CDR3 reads TGTGCCAGCTTATCGACAGAGAACACTGAAGCTTTCTTT.

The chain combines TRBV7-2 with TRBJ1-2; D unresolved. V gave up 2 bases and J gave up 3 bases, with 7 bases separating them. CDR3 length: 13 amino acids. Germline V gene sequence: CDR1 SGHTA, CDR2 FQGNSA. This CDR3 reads CASSLQDYYGYTF. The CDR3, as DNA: TGTGCCAGCAGCTTACAGGATTACTATGGCTACACCTTC.

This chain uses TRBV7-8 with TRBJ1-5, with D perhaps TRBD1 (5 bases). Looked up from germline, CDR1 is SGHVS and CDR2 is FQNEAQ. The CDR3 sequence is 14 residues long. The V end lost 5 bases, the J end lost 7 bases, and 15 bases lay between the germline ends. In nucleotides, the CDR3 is TGTGCCAGCAGCGGCGCTGGGGGAGGGCAGCCCCAGCATTTT. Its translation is CASSGAGGGQPQHF. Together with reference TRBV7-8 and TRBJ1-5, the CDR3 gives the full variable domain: GAGVSQSPRYKVAKRGQDVALRCDPISGHVSLFWYQQALGQGPEFLTYFQNEAQLDKSGLPSDRFFAERPEGSVSTLKIQRTQQEDSAVYLCASSGAGGGQPQHFGDGTRLSIL.

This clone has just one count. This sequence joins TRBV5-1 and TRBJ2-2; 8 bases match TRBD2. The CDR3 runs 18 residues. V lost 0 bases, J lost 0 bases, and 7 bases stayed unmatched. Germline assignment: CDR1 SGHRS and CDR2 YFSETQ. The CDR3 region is CASSLGSSGYPNTGELFF. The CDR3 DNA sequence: TGCGCCAGCAGCTTGGGGTCTAGCGGGTACCCGAACACCGGGGAGCTGTTTTTT. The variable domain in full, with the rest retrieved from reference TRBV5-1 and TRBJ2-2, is KAGVTQTPRYLIKTRGQQVTLSCSPISGHRSVSWYQQTPGQGLQFLFEYFSETQRNKGNFPGRFSGRQFSNSRSEMNVSTLELGDSALYLCASSLGSSGYPNTGELFFGEGSRLTVL.

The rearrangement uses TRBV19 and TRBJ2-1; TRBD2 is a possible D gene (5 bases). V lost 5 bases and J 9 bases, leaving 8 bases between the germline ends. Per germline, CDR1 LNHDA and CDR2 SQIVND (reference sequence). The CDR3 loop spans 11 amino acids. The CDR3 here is CASSQRAEQFF. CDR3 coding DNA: TGTGCCAGTAGTCAGAGGGCTGAGCAGTTCTTC.

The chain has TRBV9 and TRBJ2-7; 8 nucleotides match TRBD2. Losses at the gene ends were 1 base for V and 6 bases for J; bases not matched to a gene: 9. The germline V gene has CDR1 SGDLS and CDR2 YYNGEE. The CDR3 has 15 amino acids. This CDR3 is CASSVSGSAGGEQYF. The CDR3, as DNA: TGTGCCAGCAGCGTAAGTGGGTCCGCGGGAGGCGAGCAGTACTTC. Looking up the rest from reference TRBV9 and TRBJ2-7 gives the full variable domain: DSGVTQTPKHLITATGQRVTLRCSPRSGDLSVYWYQQSLDQGLQFLIQYYNGEERAKGNILERFSAQQFPDLHSELNLSSLELGDSALYFCASSVSGSAGGEQYFGPGTRLTVT.

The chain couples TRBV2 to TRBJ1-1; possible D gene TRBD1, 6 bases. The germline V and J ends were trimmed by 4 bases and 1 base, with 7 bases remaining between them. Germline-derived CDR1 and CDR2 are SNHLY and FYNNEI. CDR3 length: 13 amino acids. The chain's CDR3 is CASSGTANTEAFF. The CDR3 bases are TGTGCCAGCAGTGGGACAGCGAACACTGAAGCTTTCTTT.

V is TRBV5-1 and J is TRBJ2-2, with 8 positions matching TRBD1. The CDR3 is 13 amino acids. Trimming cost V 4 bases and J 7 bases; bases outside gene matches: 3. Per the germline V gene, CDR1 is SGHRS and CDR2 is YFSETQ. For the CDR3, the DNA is TGCGCCAGCAGCGGACAGGGATTCGGGGAGCTGTTTTTT. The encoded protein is CASSGQGFGELFF.

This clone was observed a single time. CDR3 sequence reads: CASSQWRGTEKETQYF. The CDR3, as DNA: TGTGCCAGCAGCCAATGGAGGGGGACAGAAAAAGAGACCCAGTACTTC. This chain connects TRBV3-1 (or the pseudogene TRBV3-2) to TRBJ2-5, with D perhaps TRBD1 (7 bases). Between the trimmed V and J ends, which lost 2 bases and 3 bases, there was a span of 16 bases. The CDR3 has 16 amino acids. In germline, CDR1 is LGHDT, CDR2 YNNKEL (reference sequence).